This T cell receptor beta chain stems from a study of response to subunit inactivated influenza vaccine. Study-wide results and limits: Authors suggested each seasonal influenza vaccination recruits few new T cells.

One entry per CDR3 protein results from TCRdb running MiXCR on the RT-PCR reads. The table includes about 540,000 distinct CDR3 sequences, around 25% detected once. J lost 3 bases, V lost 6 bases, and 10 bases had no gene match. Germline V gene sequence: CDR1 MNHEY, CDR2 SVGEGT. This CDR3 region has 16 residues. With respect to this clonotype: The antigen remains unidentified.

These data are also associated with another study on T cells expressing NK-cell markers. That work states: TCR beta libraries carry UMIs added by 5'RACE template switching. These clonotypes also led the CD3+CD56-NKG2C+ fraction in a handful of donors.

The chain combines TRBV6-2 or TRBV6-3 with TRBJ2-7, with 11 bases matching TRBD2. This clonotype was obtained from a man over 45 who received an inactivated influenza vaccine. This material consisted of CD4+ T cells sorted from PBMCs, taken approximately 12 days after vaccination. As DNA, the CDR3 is TGTGCCAGCAGCCCGGGACTAGCGGCGAGGGGCTACGAGCAGTACTTC. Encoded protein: CASSPGLAARGYEQYF.